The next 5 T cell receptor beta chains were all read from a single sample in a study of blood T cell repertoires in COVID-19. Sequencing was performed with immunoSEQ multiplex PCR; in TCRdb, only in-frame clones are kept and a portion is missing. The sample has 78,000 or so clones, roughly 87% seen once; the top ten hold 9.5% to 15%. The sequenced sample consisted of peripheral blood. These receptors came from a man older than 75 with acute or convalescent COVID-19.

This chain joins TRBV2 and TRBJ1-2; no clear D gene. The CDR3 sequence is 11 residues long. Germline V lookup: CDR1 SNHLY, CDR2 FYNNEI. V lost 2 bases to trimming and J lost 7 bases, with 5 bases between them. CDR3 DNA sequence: TGTGCCAGCAGTGAACTAATTGGCTACACCTTC. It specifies CASSELIGYTF.

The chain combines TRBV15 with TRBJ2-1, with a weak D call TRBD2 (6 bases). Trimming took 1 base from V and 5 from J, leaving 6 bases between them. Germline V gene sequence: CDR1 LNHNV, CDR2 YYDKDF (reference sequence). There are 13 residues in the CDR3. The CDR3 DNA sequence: TGTGCCACCAGCAGAGGGGGGGACAATGAGCAGTTCTTC. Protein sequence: CATSRGGDNEQFF.

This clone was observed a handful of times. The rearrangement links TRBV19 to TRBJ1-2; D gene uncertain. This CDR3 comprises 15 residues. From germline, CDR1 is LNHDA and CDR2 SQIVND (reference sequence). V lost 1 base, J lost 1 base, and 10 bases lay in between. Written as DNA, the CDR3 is TGTGCCAGTAGTATAGGGCACAGAGATAACTATGGCTACACCTTC. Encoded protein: CASSIGHRDNYGYTF. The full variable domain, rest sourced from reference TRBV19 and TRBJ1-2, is DGGITQSPKYLFRKEGQNVTLSCEQNLNHDAMYWYRQDPGQGLRLIYYSQIVNDFQKGDIAEGYSVSREKKESFPLTVTSAQKNPTAFYLCASSIGHRDNYGYTFGSGTRLTVV.

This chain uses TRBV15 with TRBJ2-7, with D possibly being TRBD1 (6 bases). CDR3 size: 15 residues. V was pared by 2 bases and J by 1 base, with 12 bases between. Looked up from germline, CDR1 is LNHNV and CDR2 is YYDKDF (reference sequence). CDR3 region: CATSRSGTPSYEQYF. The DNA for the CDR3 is TGTGCCACCAGCAGATCCGGGACACCGTCCTACGAGCAGTACTTC.

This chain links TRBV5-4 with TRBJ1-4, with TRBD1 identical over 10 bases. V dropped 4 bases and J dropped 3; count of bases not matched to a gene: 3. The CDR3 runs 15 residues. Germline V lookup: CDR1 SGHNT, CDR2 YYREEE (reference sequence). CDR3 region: CASSAGTGANEKLFF. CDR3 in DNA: TGTGCCAGCAGCGCGGGGACAGGGGCTAATGAAAAACTGTTTTTT.